This T cell receptor (delta chain) was found in a study of Vδ1+ human thymocytes (dated by TCRdb to between 2018 and 2020). Regarding the study in general: As a data resource, the study described the mRNA-level TRG and TRD CDR3 repertoires of highly purified Vdelta1+ thymocytes obtained from young children. The multiplex-based CDR3 amplicon strategy had previously been validated against 5'RACE-based CDR3 amplicon generation methods. Study-wide findings and limitations: In contrast to oligoclonal peripheral blood repertoires, thymic TRG and TRD repertoires appeared to be highly polyclonal with Gaussian CDR3 length distributions. Donors did not cluster by age or sex, so the analyses were not stratified by age or sex. Because unexpected Vdelta2 sequences could lead to misinterpretation of bulk repertoire data, the authors recommended using highly purified populations and validating at the single-cell level. Many TRG clonotypes were shared between donors (up to roughly 6.9x10^3), whereas TRD repertoires were essentially private (max about 120 shared). Around 22% of thymic TRD sequences were found to be Vdelta2 (and few were Vdelta3) despite high sort purity, in contrast to peripheral blood Vdelta1+ controls.

Thymic samples were depleted of alphabeta T cells, then CD3+ TCRVdelta1+ TCRVdelta2- thymocytes were FACS-sorted. A purity of roughly 96% to 99.6% was achieved for sorted Vdelta1+ thymocytes. Thymic specimens were obtained from fewer than ten paediatric patients, aged from roughly 5 days to 16 months, who were undergoing corrective cardiac surgery. After the thymic tissue was dispersed, mononuclear cells were isolated using a Histopaque-1077 density gradient. The staining antibodies were anti-TCRVdelta1 clone TS8.2, anti-TCRVdelta2 clone B6, anti-CD3 clone HIT3a and anti-TCRalphabeta clone IP26. As concerns this clone: Its antigen remains unidentified. No much larger clone exists at a distance of one base, and base qualities are not known.

The germline V gene yields TSWWSYY for CDR1 and QGS for CDR2. The junction carries 33 bases between V and J, which are trimmed by 4 bases and 3 bases respectively. Including cysteine and phenylalanine, the CDR3 has 21 amino acids. The DNA shown is the 63-base CDR3, in frame from base 1. RNA extraction was carried out with the RNeasy mini kit, and reverse transcription was then done using Superscript III. CDR3 amplicons were generated by multiplex PCR with pooled V-gene forward primers and a constant-region reverse primer carrying Illumina adaptor overhangs. Amplicons were gel-purified, then indexed with Nextera index primers over approximately 8 extra PCR cycles and purified with AMPure XP beads. Libraries were sequenced on an Illumina MiSeq with paired-end 250 bp reads, dual indexing and around 22% PhiX spike-in. Concerning the study's data processing: FastQC was used to check read quality, and ea-utils fastq-join was used to merge TRG read pairs. Annotation of sequences was performed with IMGT/HighV-QUEST, only productive sequences with unambiguous V-gene assignment were retained, and clonotypes were defined by identical CDR3 sequence. VDJtools 1.1.1, tcR 2.2.3, Treemap and vegan Shannon diversity in R 3.4.4 were used for downstream analysis. TCRdb reprocessed the public data with the CATT caller; entries with the same nucleotide sequence were combined afterwards. The V and J calls reflect TCRdb's pipeline rather than the authors' work. The sample contains 45,000 to 60,000 delta-chain clones, more than 15% of them found a single time. The ten biggest clones cover 0.5% to 0.55% of the sample.

This TCR came from a boy in the first two years of life who had congenital heart surgery. This receptor chain uses TRDV1 and TRDJ1; tentative D gene TRDD3, with 6 bases matching. The sample comprised Vdelta1+ gamma-delta thymocytes from the thymus. According to the study, the label for this sample's cell subset or site signals: FACS-sorted CD3+ TCRalphabeta- TCRVdelta1+ TCRVdelta2- thymocytes. The DNA sequence reads TGTGCTCTTGGGGCCGTTCCCGGCCTACCAGGGGTGGGGATGGGGGCCGATAAACTCATCTTT. Its translation is CALGAVPGLPGVGMGADKLIF.